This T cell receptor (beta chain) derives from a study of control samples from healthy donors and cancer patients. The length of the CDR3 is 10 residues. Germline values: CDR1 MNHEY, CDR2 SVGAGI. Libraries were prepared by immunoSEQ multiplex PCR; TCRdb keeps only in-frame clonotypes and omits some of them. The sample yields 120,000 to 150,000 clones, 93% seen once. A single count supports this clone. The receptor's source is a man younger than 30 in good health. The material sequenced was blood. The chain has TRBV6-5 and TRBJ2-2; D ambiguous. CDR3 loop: CGVGPGELFF. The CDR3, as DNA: TGTGGAGTTGGTCCCGGGGAGCTGTTTTTT.